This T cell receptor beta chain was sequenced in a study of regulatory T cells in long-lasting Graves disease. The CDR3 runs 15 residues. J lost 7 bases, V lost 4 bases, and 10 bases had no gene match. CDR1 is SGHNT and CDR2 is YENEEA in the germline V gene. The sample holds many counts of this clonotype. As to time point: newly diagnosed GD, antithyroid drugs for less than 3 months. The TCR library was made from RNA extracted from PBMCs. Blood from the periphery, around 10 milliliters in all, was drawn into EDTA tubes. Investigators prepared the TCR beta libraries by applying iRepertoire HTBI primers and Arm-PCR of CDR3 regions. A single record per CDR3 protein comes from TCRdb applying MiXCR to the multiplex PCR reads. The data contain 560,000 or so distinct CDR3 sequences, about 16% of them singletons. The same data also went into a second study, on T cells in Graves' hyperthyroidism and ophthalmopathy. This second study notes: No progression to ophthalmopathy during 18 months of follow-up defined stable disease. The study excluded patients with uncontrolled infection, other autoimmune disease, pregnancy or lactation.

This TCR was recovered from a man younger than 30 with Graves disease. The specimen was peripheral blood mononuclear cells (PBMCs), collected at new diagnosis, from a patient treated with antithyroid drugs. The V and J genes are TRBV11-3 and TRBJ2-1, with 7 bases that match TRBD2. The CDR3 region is CASSSSGTGGNEQFF. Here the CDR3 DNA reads TGTGCCAGCAGCTCCTCCGGGACCGGGGGGAATGAGCAGTTCTTC.